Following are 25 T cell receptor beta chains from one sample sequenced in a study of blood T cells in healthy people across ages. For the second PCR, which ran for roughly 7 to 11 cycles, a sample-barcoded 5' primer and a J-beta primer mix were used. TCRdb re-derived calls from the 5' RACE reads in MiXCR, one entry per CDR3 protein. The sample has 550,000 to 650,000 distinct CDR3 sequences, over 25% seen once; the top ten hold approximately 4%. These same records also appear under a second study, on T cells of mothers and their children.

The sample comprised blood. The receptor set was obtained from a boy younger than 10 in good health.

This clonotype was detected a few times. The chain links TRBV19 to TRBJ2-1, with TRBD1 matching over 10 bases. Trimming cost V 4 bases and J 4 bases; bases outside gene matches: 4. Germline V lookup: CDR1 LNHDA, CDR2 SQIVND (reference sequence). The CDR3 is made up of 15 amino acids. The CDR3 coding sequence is TGTGCCAGTAGTAGTCCGGGACAGGGGTACAATGAGCAGTTCTTC. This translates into CASSSPGQGYNEQFF.

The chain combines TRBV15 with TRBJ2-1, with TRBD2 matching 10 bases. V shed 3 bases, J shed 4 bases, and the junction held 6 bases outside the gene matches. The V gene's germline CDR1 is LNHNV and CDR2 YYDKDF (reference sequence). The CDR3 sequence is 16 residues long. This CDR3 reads CATSRSSGRRYNEQFF. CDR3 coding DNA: TGTGCCACCAGCAGGTCTAGCGGGAGAAGGTACAATGAGCAGTTCTTC.

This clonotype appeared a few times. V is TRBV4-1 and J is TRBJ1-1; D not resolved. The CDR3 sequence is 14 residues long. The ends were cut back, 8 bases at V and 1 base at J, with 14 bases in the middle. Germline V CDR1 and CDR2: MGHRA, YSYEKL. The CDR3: CASAGLKENTEAFF. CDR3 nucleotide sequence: TGCGCCAGCGCCGGTCTCAAGGAGAACACTGAAGCTTTCTTT.

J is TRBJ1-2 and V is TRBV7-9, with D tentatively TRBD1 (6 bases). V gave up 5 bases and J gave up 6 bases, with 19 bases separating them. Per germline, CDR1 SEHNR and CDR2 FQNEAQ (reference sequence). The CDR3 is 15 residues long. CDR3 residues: CASSQGARDTDGYTF. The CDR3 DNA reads TGTGCCAGCAGCCAGGGAGCCCGGGACACTGATGGCTACACCTTC.

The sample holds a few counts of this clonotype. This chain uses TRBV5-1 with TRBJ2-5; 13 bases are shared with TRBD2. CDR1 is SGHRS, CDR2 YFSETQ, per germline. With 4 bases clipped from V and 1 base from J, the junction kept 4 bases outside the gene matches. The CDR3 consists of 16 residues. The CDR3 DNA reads TGCGCCAGCAGCCAGGGACTAGCGGGGACCCAAGAGACCCAGTACTTC. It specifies CASSQGLAGTQETQYF.

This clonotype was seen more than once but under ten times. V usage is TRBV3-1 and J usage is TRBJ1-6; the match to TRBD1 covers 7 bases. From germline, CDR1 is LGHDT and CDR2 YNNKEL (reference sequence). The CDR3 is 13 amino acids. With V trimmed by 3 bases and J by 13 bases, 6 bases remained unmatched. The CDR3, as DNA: TGTGCCAGCAGCCAGGTGACAGGGTCTCCCCTCCACTTT. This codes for CASSQVTGSPLHF.

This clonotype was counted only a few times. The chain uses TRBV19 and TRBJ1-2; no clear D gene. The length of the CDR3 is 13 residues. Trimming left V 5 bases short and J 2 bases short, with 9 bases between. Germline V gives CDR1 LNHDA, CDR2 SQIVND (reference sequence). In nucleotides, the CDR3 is TGTGCCAGTAGTCCCCGTAAAAACTATGGCTACACCTTC. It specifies CASSPRKNYGYTF.

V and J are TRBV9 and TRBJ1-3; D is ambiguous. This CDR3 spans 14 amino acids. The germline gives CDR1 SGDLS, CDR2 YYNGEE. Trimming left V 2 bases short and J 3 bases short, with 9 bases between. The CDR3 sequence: CASSVDTYGNTIYF. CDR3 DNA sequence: TGTGCCAGCAGCGTCGACACCTATGGAAACACCATATATTTT.

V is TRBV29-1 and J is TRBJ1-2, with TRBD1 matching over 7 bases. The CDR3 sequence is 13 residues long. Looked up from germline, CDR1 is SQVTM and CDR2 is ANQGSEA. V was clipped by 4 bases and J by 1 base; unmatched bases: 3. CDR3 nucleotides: TGCAGCGTTGTTAGGGACAGTAACTATGGCTACACCTTC. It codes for CSVVRDSNYGYTF.

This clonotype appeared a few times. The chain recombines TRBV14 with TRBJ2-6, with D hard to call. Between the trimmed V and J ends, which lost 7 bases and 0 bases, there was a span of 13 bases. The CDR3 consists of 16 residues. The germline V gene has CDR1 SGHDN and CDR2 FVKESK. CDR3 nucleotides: TGTGCCAGCACGAAGGGCGGAAGCTCTGGGGCCAACGTCCTGACTTTC. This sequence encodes CASTKGGSSGANVLTF.

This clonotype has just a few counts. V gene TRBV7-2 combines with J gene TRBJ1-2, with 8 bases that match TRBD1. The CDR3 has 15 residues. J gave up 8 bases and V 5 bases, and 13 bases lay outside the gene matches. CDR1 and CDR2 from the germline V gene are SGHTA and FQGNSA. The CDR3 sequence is CASSATGGVPWGYTF. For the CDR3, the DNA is TGTGCCAGCAGCGCAACAGGGGGAGTACCCTGGGGCTACACCTTC.

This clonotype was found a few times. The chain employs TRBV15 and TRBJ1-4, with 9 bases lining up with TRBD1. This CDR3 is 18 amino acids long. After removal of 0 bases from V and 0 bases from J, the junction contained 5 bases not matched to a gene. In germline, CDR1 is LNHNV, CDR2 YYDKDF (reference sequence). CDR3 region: CATSRDQDRGATNEKLFF. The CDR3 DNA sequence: TGTGCCACCAGCAGAGATCAAGACAGGGGGGCAACTAATGAAAAACTGTTTTTT.

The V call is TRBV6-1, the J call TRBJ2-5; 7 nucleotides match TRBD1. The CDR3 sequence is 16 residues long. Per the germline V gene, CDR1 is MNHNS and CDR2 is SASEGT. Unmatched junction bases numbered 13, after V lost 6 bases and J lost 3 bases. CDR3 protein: CASRARRQGVEETQYF. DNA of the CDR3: TGTGCCAGCAGGGCGAGGAGGCAGGGGGTGGAAGAGACCCAGTACTTC.

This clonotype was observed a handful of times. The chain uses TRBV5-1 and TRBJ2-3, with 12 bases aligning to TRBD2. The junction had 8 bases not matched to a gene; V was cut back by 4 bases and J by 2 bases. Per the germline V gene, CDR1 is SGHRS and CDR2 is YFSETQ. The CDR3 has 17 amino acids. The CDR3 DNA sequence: TGCGCCAGCAGCGTAACCTGGACTAGCGGGAACACAGATACGCAGTATTTT. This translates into CASSVTWTSGNTDTQYF. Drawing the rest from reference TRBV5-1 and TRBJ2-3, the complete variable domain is KAGVTQTPRYLIKTRGQQVTLSCSPISGHRSVSWYQQTPGQGLQFLFEYFSETQRNKGNFPGRFSGRQFSNSRSEMNVSTLELGDSALYLCASSVTWTSGNTDTQYFGPGTRLTVL.

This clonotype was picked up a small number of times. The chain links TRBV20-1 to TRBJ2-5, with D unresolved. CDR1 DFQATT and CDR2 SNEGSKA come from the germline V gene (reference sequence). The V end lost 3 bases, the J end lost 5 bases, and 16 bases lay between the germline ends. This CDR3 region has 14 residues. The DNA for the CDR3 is TGCAGTGCTAGGACTGGGCCAGTTTGGGAGACCCAGTACTTC. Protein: CSARTGPVWETQYF.

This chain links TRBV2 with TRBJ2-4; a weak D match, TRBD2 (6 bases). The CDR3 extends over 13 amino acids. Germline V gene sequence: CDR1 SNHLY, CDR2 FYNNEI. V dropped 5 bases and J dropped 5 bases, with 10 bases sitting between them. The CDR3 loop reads CASSRDSQNIQYF. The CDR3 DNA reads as TGTGCCAGCAGTCGGGACTCACAAAACATTCAGTACTTC.

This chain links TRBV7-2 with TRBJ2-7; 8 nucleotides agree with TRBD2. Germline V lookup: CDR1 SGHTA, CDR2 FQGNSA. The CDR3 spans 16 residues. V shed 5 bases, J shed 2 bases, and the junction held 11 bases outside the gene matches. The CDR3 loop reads CASSPPGGTSAYEQYF. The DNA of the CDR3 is TGTGCCAGCAGCCCACCGGGAGGGACTAGTGCCTACGAGCAGTACTTC.

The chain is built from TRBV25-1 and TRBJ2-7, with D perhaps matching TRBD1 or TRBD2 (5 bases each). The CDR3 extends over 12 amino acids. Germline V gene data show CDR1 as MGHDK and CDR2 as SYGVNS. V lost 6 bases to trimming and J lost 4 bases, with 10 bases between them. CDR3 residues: CASSPWGYEQYF. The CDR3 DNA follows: TGTGCCAGCAGCCCGTGGGGGTACGAGCAGTACTTC.

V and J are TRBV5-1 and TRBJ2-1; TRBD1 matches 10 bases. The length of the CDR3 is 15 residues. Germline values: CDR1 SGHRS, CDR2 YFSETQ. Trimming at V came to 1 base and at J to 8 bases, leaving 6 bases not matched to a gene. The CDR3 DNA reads TGCGCCAGCAGCTTGCTGACAGGGGGCAAGGATGAGCAGTTCTTC. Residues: CASSLLTGGKDEQFF.

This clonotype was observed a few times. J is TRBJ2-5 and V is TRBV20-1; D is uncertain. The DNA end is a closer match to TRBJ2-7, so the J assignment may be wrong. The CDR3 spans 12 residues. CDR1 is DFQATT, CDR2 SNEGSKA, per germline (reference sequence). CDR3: CSARVQAPEQYF. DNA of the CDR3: TGCAGTGCTAGAGTGCAAGCACCCGAGCAGTACTTC.

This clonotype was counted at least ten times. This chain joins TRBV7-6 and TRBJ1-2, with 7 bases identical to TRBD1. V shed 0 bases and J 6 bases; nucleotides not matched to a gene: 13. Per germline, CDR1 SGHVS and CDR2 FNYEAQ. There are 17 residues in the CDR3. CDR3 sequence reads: CASSLAPGGGGHNGYTF. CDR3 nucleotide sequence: TGTGCCAGCAGCTTAGCCCCCGGGGGAGGGGGCCATAATGGCTACACCTTC.

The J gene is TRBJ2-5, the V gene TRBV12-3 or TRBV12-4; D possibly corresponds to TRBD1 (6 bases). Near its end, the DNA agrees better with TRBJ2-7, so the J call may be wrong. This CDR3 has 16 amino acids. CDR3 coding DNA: TGTGCCAGCAGTTTCTTGGCGGCAGGGGTCTCCTACGAGCAGTACTTC. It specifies CASSFLAAGVSYEQYF.

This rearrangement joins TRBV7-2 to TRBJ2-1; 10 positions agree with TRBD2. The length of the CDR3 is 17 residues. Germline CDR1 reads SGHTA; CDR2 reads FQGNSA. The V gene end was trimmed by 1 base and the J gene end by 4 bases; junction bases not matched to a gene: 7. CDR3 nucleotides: TGTGCCAGCAGCTTAGTATCGGCTAGCGGGGGTTACAATGAGCAGTTCTTC. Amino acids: CASSLVSASGGYNEQFF.

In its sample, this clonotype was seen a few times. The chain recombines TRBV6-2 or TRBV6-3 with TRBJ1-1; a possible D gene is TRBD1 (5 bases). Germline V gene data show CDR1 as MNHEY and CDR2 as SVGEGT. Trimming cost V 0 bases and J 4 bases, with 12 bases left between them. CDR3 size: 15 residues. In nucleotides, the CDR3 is TGTGCCAGCAGTTACTCCAGGGTGGGAGGCACTGAAGCTTTCTTT. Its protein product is CASSYSRVGGTEAFF.

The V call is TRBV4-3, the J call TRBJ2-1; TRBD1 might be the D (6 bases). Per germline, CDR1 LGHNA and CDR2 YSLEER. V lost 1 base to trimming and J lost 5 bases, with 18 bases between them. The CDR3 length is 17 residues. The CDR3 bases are TGCGCCAGCAGCCAAGCTCGGTATGCAGGGGTCGACAATGAGCAGTTCTTC. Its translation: CASSQARYAGVDNEQFF.